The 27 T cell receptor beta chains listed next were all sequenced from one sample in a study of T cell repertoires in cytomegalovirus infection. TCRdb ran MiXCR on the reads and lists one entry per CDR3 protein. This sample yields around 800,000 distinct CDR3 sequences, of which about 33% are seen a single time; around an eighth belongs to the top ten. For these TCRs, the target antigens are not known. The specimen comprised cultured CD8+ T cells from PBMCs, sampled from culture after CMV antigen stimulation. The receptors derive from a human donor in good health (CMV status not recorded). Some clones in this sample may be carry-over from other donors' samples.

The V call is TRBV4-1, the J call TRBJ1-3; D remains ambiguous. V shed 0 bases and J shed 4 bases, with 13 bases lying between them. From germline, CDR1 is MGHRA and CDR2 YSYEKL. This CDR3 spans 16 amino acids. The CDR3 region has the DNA TGCGCCAGCAGCCAAGAGGGTCCCGGGTCCGGAAACACCATATATTTT. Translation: CASSQEGPGSGNTIYF.

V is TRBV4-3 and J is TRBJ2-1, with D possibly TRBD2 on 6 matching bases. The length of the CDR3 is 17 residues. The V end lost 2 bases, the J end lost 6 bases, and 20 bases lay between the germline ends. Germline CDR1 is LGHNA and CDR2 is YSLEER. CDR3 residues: CASSQKSGLYSSNEQFF. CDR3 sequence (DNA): TGCGCCAGCAGCCAAAAGTCGGGACTCTACTCTAGCAATGAGCAGTTCTTC.

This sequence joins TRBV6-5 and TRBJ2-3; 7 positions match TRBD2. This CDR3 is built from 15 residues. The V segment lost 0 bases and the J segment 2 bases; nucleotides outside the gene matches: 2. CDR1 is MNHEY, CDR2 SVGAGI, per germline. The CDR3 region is CASSYSAGDTDTQYF. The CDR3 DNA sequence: TGTGCCAGCAGTTACTCGGCGGGGGACACAGATACGCAGTATTTT.

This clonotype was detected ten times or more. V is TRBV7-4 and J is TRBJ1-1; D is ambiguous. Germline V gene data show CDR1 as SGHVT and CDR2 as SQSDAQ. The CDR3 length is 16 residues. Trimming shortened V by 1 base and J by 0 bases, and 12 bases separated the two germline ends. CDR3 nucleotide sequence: TGTGCCAGCAGCTTAGGGCATAGGGAGATGAACACTGAAGCTTTCTTT. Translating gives CASSLGHREMNTEAFF. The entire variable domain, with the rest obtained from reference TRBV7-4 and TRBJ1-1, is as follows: GAGVSQSPRYKVAKRGRDVALRCDSISGHVTLYWYRQTLGQGSEVLTYSQSDAQRDKSGRPSGRFSAERPERSVSTLKIQRTEQGDSAVYLCASSLGHREMNTEAFFGQGTRLTVV.

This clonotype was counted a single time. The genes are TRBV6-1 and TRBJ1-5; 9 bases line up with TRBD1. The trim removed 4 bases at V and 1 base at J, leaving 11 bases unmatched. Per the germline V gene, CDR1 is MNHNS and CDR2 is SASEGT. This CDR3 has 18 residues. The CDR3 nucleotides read TGTGCCAGCAGTGGGGGGACAGGGCAGAGGGGGAGCAATCAGCCCCAGCATTTT. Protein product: CASSGGTGQRGSNQPQHF.

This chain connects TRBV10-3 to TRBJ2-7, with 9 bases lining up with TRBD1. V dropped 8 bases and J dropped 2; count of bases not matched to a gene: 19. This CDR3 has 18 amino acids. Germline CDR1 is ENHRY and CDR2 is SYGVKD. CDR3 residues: CAIGVLNPRQGVTYEQYF. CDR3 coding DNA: TGTGCCATCGGTGTTCTAAATCCACGACAGGGGGTTACCTACGAGCAGTACTTC.

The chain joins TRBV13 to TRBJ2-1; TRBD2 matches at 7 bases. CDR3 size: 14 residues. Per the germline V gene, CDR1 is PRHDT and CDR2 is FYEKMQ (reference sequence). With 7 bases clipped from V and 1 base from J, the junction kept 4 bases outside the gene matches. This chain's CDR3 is CASMGGTSYNEQFF. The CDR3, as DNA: TGTGCCAGCATGGGGGGGACTTCCTACAATGAGCAGTTCTTC.

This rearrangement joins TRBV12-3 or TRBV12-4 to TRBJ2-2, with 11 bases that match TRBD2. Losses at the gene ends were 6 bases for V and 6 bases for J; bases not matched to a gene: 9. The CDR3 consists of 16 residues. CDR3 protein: CASRSFSGGAAGELFF. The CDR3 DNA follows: TGTGCCAGCAGGAGCTTTAGCGGGGGGGCAGCCGGGGAGCTGTTTTTT.

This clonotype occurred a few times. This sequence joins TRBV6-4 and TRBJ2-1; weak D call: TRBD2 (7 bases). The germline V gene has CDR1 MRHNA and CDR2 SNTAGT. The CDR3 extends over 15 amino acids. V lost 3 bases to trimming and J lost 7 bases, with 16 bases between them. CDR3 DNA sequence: TGTGCCAGCAGTGAAGTTGCGGGGGCCCTGAATGAGCAGTTCTTC. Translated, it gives CASSEVAGALNEQFF.

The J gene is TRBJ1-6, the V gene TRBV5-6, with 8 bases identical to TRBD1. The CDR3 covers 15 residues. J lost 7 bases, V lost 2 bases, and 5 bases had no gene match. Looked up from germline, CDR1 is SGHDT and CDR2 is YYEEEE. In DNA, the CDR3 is TGTGCCAGCAGCTTCGGGACAGGCTCGAATTCACCCCTCCACTTT. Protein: CASSFGTGSNSPLHF.

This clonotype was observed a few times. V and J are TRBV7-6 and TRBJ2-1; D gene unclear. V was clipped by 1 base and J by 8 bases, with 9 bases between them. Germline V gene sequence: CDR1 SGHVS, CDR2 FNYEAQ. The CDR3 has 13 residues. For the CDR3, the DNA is TGTGCCAGCAGCTTAGATCGGGTCGATGAGCAGTTCTTC. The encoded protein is CASSLDRVDEQFF.

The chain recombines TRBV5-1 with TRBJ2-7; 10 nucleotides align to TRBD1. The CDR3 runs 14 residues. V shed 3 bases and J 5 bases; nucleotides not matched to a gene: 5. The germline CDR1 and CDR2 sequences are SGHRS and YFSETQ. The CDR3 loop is CASSWGTGEDEQYF. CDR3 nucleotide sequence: TGCGCCAGCAGCTGGGGGACAGGGGAGGACGAGCAGTACTTC.

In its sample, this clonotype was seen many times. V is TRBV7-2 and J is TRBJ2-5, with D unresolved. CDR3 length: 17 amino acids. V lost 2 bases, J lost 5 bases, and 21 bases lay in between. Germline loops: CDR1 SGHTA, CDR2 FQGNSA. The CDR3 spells CASSLYTLPRGSETQYF. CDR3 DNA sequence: TGTGCCAGCAGCTTATATACCCTGCCCCGTGGGTCGGAGACCCAGTACTTC.

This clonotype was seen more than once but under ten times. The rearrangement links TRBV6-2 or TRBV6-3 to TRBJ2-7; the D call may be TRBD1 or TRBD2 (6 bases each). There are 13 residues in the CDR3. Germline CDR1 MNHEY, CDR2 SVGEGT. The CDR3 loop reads CASSHSGAGEQYV. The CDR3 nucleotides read TGTGCCAGCAGTCACTCAGGGGCGGGGGAGCAGTACGTC.

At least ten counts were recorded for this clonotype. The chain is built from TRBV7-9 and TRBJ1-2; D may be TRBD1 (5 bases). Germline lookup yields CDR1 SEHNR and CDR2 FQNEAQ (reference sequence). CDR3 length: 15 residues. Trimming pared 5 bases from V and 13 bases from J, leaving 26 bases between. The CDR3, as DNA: TGTGCCAGCAGCACCGCCGGGGGGGAGAACTATGGGTGCACCTTC. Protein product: CASSTAGGENYGCTF.

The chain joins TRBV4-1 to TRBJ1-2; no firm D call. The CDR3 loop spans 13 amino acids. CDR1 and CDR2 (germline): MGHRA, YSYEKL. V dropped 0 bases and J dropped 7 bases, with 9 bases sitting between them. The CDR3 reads CASSQDKGFGYTF. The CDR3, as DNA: TGCGCCAGCAGCCAAGATAAGGGTTTTGGCTACACCTTC.

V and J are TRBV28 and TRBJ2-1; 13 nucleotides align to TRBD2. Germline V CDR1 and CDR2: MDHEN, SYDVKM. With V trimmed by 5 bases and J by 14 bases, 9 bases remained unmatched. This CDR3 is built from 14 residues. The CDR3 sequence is CASSATLAGGPKFF. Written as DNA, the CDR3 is TGTGCCAGCAGTGCAACACTAGCGGGGGGGCCAAAGTTCTTC.

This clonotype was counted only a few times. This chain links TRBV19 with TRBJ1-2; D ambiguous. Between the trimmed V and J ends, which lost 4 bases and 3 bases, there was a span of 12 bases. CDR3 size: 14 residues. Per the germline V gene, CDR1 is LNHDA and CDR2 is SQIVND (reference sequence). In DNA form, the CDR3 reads TGTGCCAGTAGTAACTCTTATCTTGACTATGGCTACACCTTC. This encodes CASSNSYLDYGYTF.

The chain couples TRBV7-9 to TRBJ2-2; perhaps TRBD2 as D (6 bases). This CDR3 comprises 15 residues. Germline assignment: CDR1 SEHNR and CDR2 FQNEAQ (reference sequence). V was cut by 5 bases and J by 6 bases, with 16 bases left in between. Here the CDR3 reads CASSPPGRNAGELFF. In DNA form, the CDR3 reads TGTGCCAGCAGCCCTCCTGGGAGGAATGCCGGGGAGCTGTTTTTT.

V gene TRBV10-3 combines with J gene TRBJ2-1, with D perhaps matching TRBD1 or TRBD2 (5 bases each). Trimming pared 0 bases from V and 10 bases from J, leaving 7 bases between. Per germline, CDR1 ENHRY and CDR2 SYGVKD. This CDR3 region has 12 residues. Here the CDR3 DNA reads TGTGCCATCAGTGAGTCGGGGGACGAGCAGTTCTTC. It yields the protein CAISESGDEQFF.

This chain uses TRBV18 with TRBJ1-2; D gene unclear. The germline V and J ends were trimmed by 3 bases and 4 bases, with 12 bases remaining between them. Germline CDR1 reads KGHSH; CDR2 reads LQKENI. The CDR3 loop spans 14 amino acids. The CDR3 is CASSPPGLLYGYTF. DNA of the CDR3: TGTGCCAGCTCACCCCCCGGACTGCTCTATGGCTACACCTTC. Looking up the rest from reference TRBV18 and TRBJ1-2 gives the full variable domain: NAGVMQNPRHLVRRRGQEARLRCSPMKGHSHVYWYRQLPEEGLKFMVYLQKENIIDESGMPKERFSAEFPKEGPSILRIQQVVRGDSAAYFCASSPPGLLYGYTFGSGTRLTVV.

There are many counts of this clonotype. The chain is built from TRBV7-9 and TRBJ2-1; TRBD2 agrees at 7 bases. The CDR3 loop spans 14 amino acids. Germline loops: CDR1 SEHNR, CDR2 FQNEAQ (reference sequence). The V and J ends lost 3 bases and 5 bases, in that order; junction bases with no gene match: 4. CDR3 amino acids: CASSFSAGNNEQFF. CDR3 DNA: TGTGCCAGCAGCTTTTCAGCGGGGAACAATGAGCAGTTCTTC.

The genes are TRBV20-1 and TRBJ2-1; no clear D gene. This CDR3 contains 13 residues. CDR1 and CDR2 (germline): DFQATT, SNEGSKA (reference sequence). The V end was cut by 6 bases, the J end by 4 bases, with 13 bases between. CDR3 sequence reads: CSAHMPTYNEQFF. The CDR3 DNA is TGCAGTGCCCACATGCCTACTTACAATGAGCAGTTCTTC.

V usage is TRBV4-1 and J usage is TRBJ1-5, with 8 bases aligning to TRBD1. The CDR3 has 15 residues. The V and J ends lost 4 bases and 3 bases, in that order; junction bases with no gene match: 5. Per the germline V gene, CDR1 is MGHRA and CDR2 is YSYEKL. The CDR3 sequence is CASSPEDRDNQPQHF. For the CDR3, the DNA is TGCGCCAGCAGCCCTGAGGACAGGGACAATCAGCCCCAGCATTTT.

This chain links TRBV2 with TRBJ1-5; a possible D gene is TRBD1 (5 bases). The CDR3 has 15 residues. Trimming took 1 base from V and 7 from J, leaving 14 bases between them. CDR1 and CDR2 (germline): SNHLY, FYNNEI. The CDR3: CASSEEAGKGQPQHF. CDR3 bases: TGTGCCAGCAGTGAAGAGGCAGGGAAAGGACAGCCCCAGCATTTT.

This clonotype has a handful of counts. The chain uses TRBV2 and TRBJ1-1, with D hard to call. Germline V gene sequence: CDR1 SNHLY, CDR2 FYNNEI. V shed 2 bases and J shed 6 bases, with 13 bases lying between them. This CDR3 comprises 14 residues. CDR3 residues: CASSERSLLAEAFF. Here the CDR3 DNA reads TGTGCCAGCAGTGAAAGGTCCTTACTCGCTGAAGCTTTCTTT.

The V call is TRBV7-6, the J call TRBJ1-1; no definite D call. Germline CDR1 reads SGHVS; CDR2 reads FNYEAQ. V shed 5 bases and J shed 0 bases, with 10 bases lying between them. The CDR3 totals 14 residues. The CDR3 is CASSEEYMNTEAFF. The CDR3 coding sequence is TGTGCCAGCAGCGAGGAATACATGAACACTGAAGCTTTCTTT.